This T cell receptor (beta chain) was recovered during a study of cytomegalovirus exposure and HLA in healthy donors. The CDR3 extends over 11 amino acids. CDR1 and CDR2 (germline): SNHLY, FYNNEI. Trimming shortened V by 7 bases and J by 9 bases, and 10 bases separated the two germline ends. Study results and limitations: One cluster of highly shared sequence variants probably arose as a sequencing artifact. In a later analysis, a missense DCLRE1C variant was linked to TCR beta V- and J-gene trimming.

For this clone: The antigen is undetermined.

Primers included in the PCR were 60 Vbeta and 13 Jbeta primers. Profiled with immunoSEQ multiplex PCR; TCRdb holds only in-frame clones, not every one. The repertoire consists of about 250,000 clones, with over 70% occurring once and the leading ten covering 0.3%. Sequenced input: PBMCs. The sequence was obtained from a girl aged 2 to 10 in good health and CMV-seronegative. V gene TRBV2 combines with J gene TRBJ2-1, with a possible D match to TRBD1 (5 bases). Here the CDR3 reads CASMGPREQFF. In DNA, the CDR3 is TGTGCCAGCATGGGGCCCCGTGAGCAGTTCTTC.